This record looks at one TCR beta chain sequence and its context. In the source study's methods: Reference gene primer amplification gave nucleated cell count estimates. Here immunoSEQ multiplex PCR was the method, and the copy in TCRdb shows in-frame clones only, minus some. Clone size and V and J calls were adopted from that table, with D and trimming inferred from the DNA. The table shows about 160,000 clones, with over 75% occurring only once. The V gene end was trimmed by 0 bases and the J gene end by 4 bases; junction bases not matched to a gene: 1. The germline CDR1 and CDR2 sequences are GTSNPN and SVGIG (reference sequence). CDR3 length: 14 amino acids. The data belong to a study of blood T cell repertoires in COVID-19.

This chain uses TRBV30 with TRBJ2-1, with 9 positions matching TRBD2. This TCR came from a man aged 65-85 years with acute or convalescent COVID-19. The specimen sequenced was peripheral blood. CDR3 bases: TGTGCCTGGAGTGTTAGCGGGAGTTACAATGAGCAGTTCTTC. Its protein product is CAWSVSGSYNEQFF.